This T cell receptor beta chain was obtained from a study of blood T cell repertoires in COVID-19. Background on the study: Specimens from acute and convalescent COVID-19 originated in the United States, Italy and Spain. PBMCs, B-cell-depleted T cells, or T cells were the source of the cDNA or gDNA that made up the material.

In the study's own analysis: Amplified reference gene primers provided the basis for estimating nucleated cell counts. Measured with immunoSEQ multiplex PCR; TCRdb has only the in-frame clones, and not every one. V and J calls and clone size come straight from that table; D and trimming were deduced from the DNA. Among roughly 320,000 clones, about 82% were seen once, and the ten largest hold 6% to 9%. Germline CDR1 and CDR2: SGHDT and YYEEEE. Trimming took 10 bases from V and 4 from J, leaving 15 bases between them. The CDR3 has 13 residues. Source material: peripheral blood. The chain carries TRBV5-6 and TRBJ2-1; tentatively, D is TRBD1 (6 bases). This receptor was taken from a human donor in a cohort sampled during active COVID-19. CDR3 nucleotides: TGTGCCTCACAGGGAACCCTTTACAATGAGCAGTTCTTC. As protein: CASQGTLYNEQFF.